The entry below gives a single TCR beta chain sequence along with its context. V was pared by 2 bases and J by 6 bases, with 14 bases between. Germline V lookup: CDR1 SGHVS, CDR2 FQNEAQ. This CDR3 region has 14 residues. Unique molecular identifiers were incorporated when the TCRbeta library was constructed. TCRdb re-called the PCR reads with MiXCR, one entry per CDR3 protein. This sample has roughly 500,000 distinct CDR3 sequences, with about 18% found just once. This entry is derived from a study of T-cell reconstitution after alpha-beta-depleted transplantation in children. V usage is TRBV7-8 and J usage is TRBJ2-7; unclear D gene. This sequence was found in a human donor who donated a stem cell graft to a child with acute lymphoblastic leukemia. The sequences come from PBMCs from the stem cell graft donor, collected from the stem cell graft. CDR3 protein: CASSLSQQWSEQYF. In DNA, the CDR3 is TGTGCCAGCAGCTTATCACAACAGTGGTCCGAGCAGTACTTC.